Here is one T cell receptor beta chain with its context. Germline V gene sequence: CDR1 SGHVS, CDR2 FNYEAQ. This CDR3 is 18 amino acids long. Trimming at V came to 2 bases and at J to 4 bases, leaving 9 bases not matched to a gene. PCR used 60 Vbeta primers and 13 Jbeta primers. The protocol was immunoSEQ multiplex PCR, while the TCRdb copy is restricted to in-frame clones and leaves out a portion. The sample lists some 200,000 clones; 70% were seen once. The entry originates in a study of cytomegalovirus exposure and HLA in healthy donors. This chain links TRBV7-6 with TRBJ2-6; 9 nucleotides match TRBD1. The sequence derives from a man in his forties in good health and CMV-seropositive. The sample taken for sequencing was PBMCs. The CDR3 DNA reads as TGTGCCAGCAGCTTATACCCCGGGACAGGGTGGGGGGCCAACGTCCTGACTTTC. Its translation is CASSLYPGTGWGANVLTF.